This is a list of T cell receptor beta chains from one sample in a study of T-cell reconstitution after alpha-beta-depleted transplantation in children. Using its own MiXCR run on the PCR reads, TCRdb lists one record per CDR3 protein. The profile shows about 78,000 distinct CDR3 sequences, less than 15% of them singletons. The material was PBMCs, mostly from graft donor cells, obtained 180 days after TCRalphabeta/CD19-depleted stem cell transplant. Receptors originate from a male patient between 2 and 10 years old who had a stem cell transplant for acute lymphoblastic leukemia, so the T cells may come from the graft donor. The CDR3 runs from the conserved cysteine through the conserved F or W. The D gene is left open where the match is weak. Only part of the rows carry a size: once, few, many, or a class if the clone is expanded.

size	D	V	J	DNA	CDR3
few	NA	TRBV5-1	TRBJ1-5	TGCGCCAGCAGCCCTGGGGGGGGCGGGCAGCCCCAGCATTTT	CASSPGGGGQPQHF
many	TRBD2	TRBV20-1	TRBJ2-1	TGCAGTCATAAAGCGGGGGGGAGCTACAATGAGCAGTTCTTC	CSHKAGGSYNEQFF
NA	TRBD1	TRBV7-8	TRBJ1-4	TGTGCCAGCAGCTTACCTTGGACAGGCGTTGAAAAACTGTTTTTT	CASSLPWTGVEKLFF
few	NA	TRBV13	TRBJ1-2	TGTGCCAGCAGCTTAGAGGTCCTCTATGGCTACACCTTC	CASSLEVLYGYTF
NA	NA	TRBV28	TRBJ1-6	TGTGCCAGCAGTTTGAATTCACCCCTCCACTTT	CASSLNSPLHF
NA	TRBD1	TRBV28	TRBJ1-6	TGTGCCAGCAGTCCCCTGACAGGGGGCGATTCACCCCTCCACTTT	CASSPLTGGDSPLHF
few	NA	TRBV29-1	TRBJ2-1	TGCAGCGTTTTAATCCGACAGGTTGAGTTTTCCCAGTTCTTC	CSVLIRQVEFSQFF
many	TRBD2	TRBV20-1	TRBJ2-1	TGCAGTGCGAGAGCGGGGCCTCACAATGAGCAGTTCTTC	CSARAGPHNEQFF
NA	TRBD2	TRBV7-2	TRBJ2-7	TGTGCCAGCAGCTTTACTAGCGGCCCGTACGAGCAGTACTTC	CASSFTSGPYEQYF
many	NA	TRBV10-3	TRBJ2-3	TGTGCCATCAGTCGGAGCGAGAGCACAGATACGCAGTATTTT	CAISRSESTDTQYF
few	NA	TRBV7-2	TRBJ2-3	TGTGCCAGCAGCTTTATCTCACGGGGATGGGGAGATACGCAGTATTTT	CASSFISRGWGDTQYF
NA	NA	TRBV20-1	TRBJ2-1	TGCAGTGCTAGAGGGCCTAGCTCCTACAATGAGCAGTTCTTC	CSARGPSSYNEQFF
NA	TRBD2	TRBV20-1	TRBJ2-5	TGCAGTGCTAATCCTTGGACTAGCGGGAGCGGTGAGACCCAGTACTTC	CSANPWTSGSGETQYF
NA	NA	TRBV4-3	TRBJ1-6	TGCGCCAGCAGCCAAGCACGACATCTGAATTCACCCCTCCACTTT	CASSQARHLNSPLHF
NA	NA	TRBV4-3	TRBJ2-5	TGCGCCAGCAGCCAAGATAAGTTTAGGCGAGAGACCCAGTACTTC	CASSQDKFRRETQYF
NA	NA	TRBV18	TRBJ2-1	TGTGCCAGCTCACCCTTTCCGGTTCAGGGGCAGTTCTTC	CASSPFPVQGQFF
NA	NA	TRBV12-3/TRBV12-4	TRBJ1-5	TGTGCCAGCAGTTTATGGAAACAGGGCTTTAGCAATCAGCCCCAGCATTTT	CASSLWKQGFSNQPQHF
NA	TRBD2	TRBV6-2/TRBV6-3	TRBJ2-3	TGTGCCAGCAGCTGGGGACTAGCGGGGAAAGATACGCAGTATTTT	CASSWGLAGKDTQYF
few	NA	TRBV7-9	TRBJ2-7	TGTGCCAGCAGCTCATTAGAGTGGGTGAATCCCTACGAGCAGTACTTC	CASSSLEWVNPYEQYF
many	NA	TRBV10-3	TRBJ1-2	TGTGCCATCAGTGACCTTACCATGATCCGAGCGAACGATGGCTACACCTTC	CAISDLTMIRANDGYTF